Listed below are T cell receptor beta chains from one sample, sequenced in a study of cytomegalovirus exposure and HLA in healthy donors. Assay: immunoSEQ multiplex PCR; the TCRdb copy retains only in-frame clones and omits some. The sample contains about 130,000 clones, 85% to 90% of which appear only once. Sequencing was carried out using PBMCs. The source is a woman between 18 and 29 years old in good health and CMV-seropositive. The CDR3 runs from the conserved cysteine through the conserved F or W. The D gene is left open where the match is weak. Clone size is given for some rows only: seen once, a few or many times, or a class if the clone is expanded.

CDR3 protein | CDR3 DNA | D gene | J gene | clone size | V gene
CAWSRGYEQYF | TGTGCCTGGAGTAGGGGCTACGAGCAGTACTTC | NA | TRBJ2-7 | once | TRBV30
CASSLEQVMNTEAFF | TGTGCCAGCAGCTTAGAGCAGGTCATGAACACTGAAGCTTTCTTT | NA | TRBJ1-1 | few | TRBV7-6
CASSYSGGPNYGYTF | TGTGCCAGCAGTTACTCGGGAGGCCCCAACTATGGCTACACCTTC | NA | TRBJ1-2 | NA | TRBV6-5
CASSVDQVMNTEAFF | TGTGCCAGCAGCGTAGACCAGGTGATGAACACTGAAGCTTTCTTT | NA | TRBJ1-1 | NA | TRBV9
CASSLGTSTGELFF | TGTGCCAGCAGCCTCGGGACAAGCACCGGGGAGCTGTTTTTT | NA | TRBJ2-2 | NA | TRBV11-2
CASKKQGADGYTF | TGTGCCAGCAAGAAACAGGGGGCGGATGGCTACACCTTC | TRBD1 | TRBJ1-2 | NA | TRBV6-1
CASSLTSGTETGELFF | TGCGCCAGCAGCTTAACCTCCGGGACAGAAACCGGGGAGCTGTTTTTT | TRBD1 | TRBJ2-2 | once | TRBV4-1
CASSPRQGYSYEQYF | TGTGCCAGCAGCCCCCGACAGGGATACTCCTACGAGCAGTACTTC | TRBD1 | TRBJ2-7 | NA | TRBV7-6
CASSFGQGPTEAFF | TGTGCCAGCAGCTTCGGACAGGGCCCCACTGAAGCTTTCTTT | TRBD1 | TRBJ1-1 | once | TRBV11-2
CASSLPQGWERSNQPQHF | TGTGCCAGCAGCTTACCGCAGGGTTGGGAAAGAAGCAATCAGCCCCAGCATTTT | NA | TRBJ1-5 | NA | TRBV7-2
CATHSPLRDRGFGYTF | TGTGCCACCCATAGCCCCCTCCGGGACAGGGGGTTCGGCTACACCTTC | TRBD1 | TRBJ1-2 | NA | TRBV19
CASSPGTDDSNQPQHF | TGCGCCAGCAGCCCAGGGACTGACGATAGCAATCAGCCCCAGCATTTT | NA | TRBJ1-5 | NA | TRBV4-1
CASSIDSSTDTQYF | TGTGCCAGCAGCATCGACAGTAGCACAGATACGCAGTATTTT | NA | TRBJ2-3 | NA | TRBV5-4
CASSLGEGQYEQYF | TGCGCCAGCAGCTTGGGGGAGGGCCAGTACGAGCAGTACTTC | TRBD2 | TRBJ2-7 | many | TRBV5-1
CASSAARLVLNSEQYF | TGTGCCAGCAGTGCCGCACGACTAGTCCTCAACTCCGAGCAGTACTTC | NA | TRBJ2-7 | few | TRBV6-1
CASSLRGHEKLFF | TGTGCCAGCAGTTTAAGGGGGCATGAAAAACTGTTTTTT | TRBD1 | TRBJ1-4 | NA | TRBV27
CSVVGGRTTDTQYF | TGCAGCGTTGTCGGCGGGAGGACCACAGATACGCAGTATTTT | TRBD2 | TRBJ2-3 | once | TRBV29-1
CASKPEGALNEQYF | TGCGCCAGCAAACCGGAGGGGGCTCTCAACGAGCAGTACTTC | NA | TRBJ2-7 | NA | TRBV5-1
CASSLNNRGGYGYTF | TGTGCCAGCAGTCTCAACAACAGGGGCGGCTATGGCTACACCTTC | TRBD1 | TRBJ1-2 | NA | TRBV6-6
CASSHPGGDPGNTIYF | TGCGCCAGCAGCCATCCCGGGGGGGACCCCGGAAACACCATATATTTT | NA | TRBJ1-3 | NA | TRBV4-1
CASLTSTNEQFF | TGTGCCAGCCTCACCTCTACCAATGAGCAGTTCTTC | NA | TRBJ2-1 | NA | TRBV2
CASSTYSGYGQPQHF | TGTGCCAGTAGTACCTACTCAGGATACGGCCAGCCCCAGCATTTT | NA | TRBJ1-5 | few | TRBV19
CASNLNSSPLHF | TGTGCCAGCAACCTGAACAGTTCACCCCTCCACTTT | NA | TRBJ1-6 | NA | TRBV6-6
CASSFPGSEETQYF | TGCGCCAGCAGCTTTCCAGGGTCGGAAGAGACCCAGTACTTC | NA | TRBJ2-5 | NA | TRBV5-1
CASSRETGGAAFF | TGTGCCAGCTCGCGCGAGACAGGGGGCGCAGCTTTCTTT | TRBD1 | TRBJ1-1 | NA | TRBV18
CASSVAGGDYHEQFF | TGTGCCAGCAGTGTAGCGGGGGGGGATTATCATGAGCAGTTCTTC | TRBD2 | TRBJ2-1 | NA | TRBV25-1
CASSLQTREEAFF | TGTGCCAGCAGTCTCCAGACACGAGAAGAAGCTTTCTTT | NA | TRBJ1-1 | NA | TRBV27
CASSWAQGGDSPLHF | TGTGCCAGCAGTTGGGCACAGGGAGGGGATTCACCCCTCCACTTT | NA | TRBJ1-6 | NA | TRBV6-5
CSVYGTGPYGYTF | TGCAGCGTCTACGGGACAGGGCCATATGGCTACACCTTC | TRBD1 | TRBJ1-2 | NA | TRBV29-1